This is a list of T cell receptor beta chains from one sample in a study of shared T cell receptors in the human thymus. Repertoires were generated with immunoSEQ multiplex PCR, while TCRdb's copy carries only in-frame clones and drops some. The sample records hundreds of thousands of clones, approximately 95% being singletons. The sequenced material came from thymocytes. The origin of the receptors is a human donor. Each CDR3 is given with its conserved first and last residue.

TRBV5-4	CASSLSRPEGPDTQYF
TRBV18	CASSPGTPIRYEQYF
TRBV9	CASSAPRGLAGNTIYF
TRBV18	CASSPRPLAVDPNEQFF
TRBV18	CASSLAPIAEGTGYYEQYF
TRBV4-2	CASSQDTREVSSGPHLDQPQHF
TRBV2	CASSEVAGVGEQYF
TRBV9	CASSPRGQTVSEQYF
TRBV28	CASVPRGAGGPYEQYF
TRBV27	CASSLGTSKRTDTQYF
TRBV12-5	CASRQGLNTEAFF
TRBV19	CASTPRGRKLNSNQPQHF
TRBV27	CASATSVSYEQYF
TRBV28	CASSRHRGGDRVNYGYTF
TRBV9	CASSPEEGNEQFF
TRBV27	CASSLSSPGRASDTQYF
TRBV27	CASRVTSGTVFNEQFF
TRBV15	CATSREKLAGAAYEQYF
TRBV28	CASRRSEGEGYTF
TRBV5-1	CASSLGSSYNEQFF
TRBV30	CAWSGPISYEQYF
TRBV28	CASSLRGIGTSSGGYTF
TRBV6-1	CASRPGSTEAFF
TRBV11-2	CASSLASFGSLYEQYF
TRBV2	CASTHREQETQYF